A single sample gave rise to the 17 T cell receptor beta chains below, sequenced in a study of identifying expanded T cells in peripheral blood. Method: immunoSEQ multiplex PCR; TCRdb's copy keeps in-frame clones and lacks some. The profile covers some 99,000 clones, with roughly 90% appearing a single time and 7.5% to 10% taken by the ten largest. The sequencing input was blood. The receptor source for this set is a person between 18 and 75 years old in good health.

V and J are TRBV5-4 and TRBJ2-3; D call uncertain. The CDR3 loop spans 12 amino acids. The V and J ends lost 7 bases and 7 bases respectively, with 13 bases between them. Germline CDR1 reads SGHNT; CDR2 reads YYREEE (reference sequence). The CDR3 sequence is CASGDGQYTQYF. The CDR3 DNA is TGTGCCAGCGGGGATGGGCAGTATACGCAGTATTTT. Filled out from reference TRBV5-4 and TRBJ2-3, the complete variable domain reads ETGVTQSPTHLIKTRGQQVTLRCSSQSGHNTVSWYQQALGQGPQFIFQYYREEENGRGNFPPRFSGLQFPNYSSELNVNALELDDSALYLCASGDGQYTQYFGPGTRLTVL.

This chain connects TRBV27 to TRBJ1-4; D unclear. Trimming left V 1 base short and J 8 bases short, with 11 bases between. Germline V CDR1 and CDR2: MNHEY, SMNVEV (reference sequence). This CDR3 comprises 14 residues. CDR3 coding DNA: TGTGCCAGCAGTTTATTGGACGAACGGGAAAAACTGTTTTTT. It specifies CASSLLDEREKLFF. Using reference TRBV27 and TRBJ1-4 for the parts outside the CDR3, the full variable domain is EAQVTQNPRYLITVTGKKLTVTCSQNMNHEYMSWYRQDPGLGLRQIYYSMNVEVTDKGDVPEGYKVSRKEKRNFPLILESPSPNQTSLYFCASSLLDEREKLFFGSGTQLSVL.

The rearrangement joins TRBV6-1 to TRBJ2-1; 9 bases agree with TRBD1. This CDR3 contains 15 residues. V shed 4 bases and J 8 bases; nucleotides not matched to a gene: 9. Looked up from germline, CDR1 is MNHNS and CDR2 is SASEGT. The CDR3 nucleotides are TGTGCCAGCAGTGTTATGGGACAGGGTGTCCATGAGCAGTTCTTC. It encodes CASSVMGQGVHEQFF.

Regarding this clone: This same CDR3 is encoded by further DNA sequences in the sample. The V gene is TRBV5-6, the J gene TRBJ1-3; weak D call: TRBD1 (6 bases). Germline-derived CDR1 and CDR2 are SGHDT and YYEEEE. The CDR3 is 14 amino acids. The V end was cut by 1 base, the J end by 4 bases, with 9 bases between. The CDR3 sequence is CASSLTGSGNTIYF. The CDR3 DNA reads as TGTGCCAGCAGCTTGACAGGGTCCGGAAACACCATATATTTT.

This sequence joins TRBV5-3 and TRBJ2-7; D possibly corresponds to TRBD2 (6 bases). TRBV5-3 is classed as an ORF, of uncertain function. The CDR3 loop spans 23 amino acids. Between the trimmed V and J ends, which lost 4 bases and 1 base, there was a span of 39 bases. The DNA of the CDR3 is TGTGCCAGAAGCCGCATGGGGCAGGAAGGTCGGGGGAGCGAAGGTCATGGGTCCTACGAGCAGTACTTC. Translated, it gives CARSRMGQEGRGSEGHGSYEQYF.

The rearrangement uses TRBV7-8 and TRBJ2-7; possibly TRBD2 for D (5 bases). The V end lost 4 bases, the J end lost 3 bases, and 13 bases lay between the germline ends. CDR1 is SGHVS and CDR2 is FQNEAQ in the germline V gene. The CDR3 consists of 14 residues. CDR3 residues: CASSSTTGNYEQYF. CDR3 nucleotides: TGTGCCAGCAGCTCAACAACCGGGAACTACGAGCAGTACTTC.

The genes are TRBV5-6 and TRBJ2-5, with 11 bases identical to TRBD1. Trimming at V came to 4 bases and at J to 1 base, leaving 6 bases not matched to a gene. The CDR3 spans 16 residues. The V gene's germline CDR1 is SGHDT and CDR2 YYEEEE. In DNA form, the CDR3 reads TGTGCCAGCAGCATTCCGGGACAGGGGGGCCAAGAGACCCAGTACTTC. Amino acid sequence: CASSIPGQGGQETQYF.

The chain combines TRBV29-1 with TRBJ2-7, with D perhaps TRBD1 (7 bases). The CDR3 loop spans 13 amino acids. The germline V and J ends were trimmed by 7 bases and 2 bases, with 15 bases remaining between them. Germline-derived CDR1 and CDR2 are SQVTM and ANQGSEA. The CDR3 sequence: CSAGAGGTYEQYF. The CDR3 DNA follows: TGCAGCGCGGGGGCAGGGGGAACCTACGAGCAGTACTTC.

This sequence joins TRBV6-6 and TRBJ1-1; no firm D call. V gave up 7 bases and J gave up 4 bases, with 13 bases separating them. Germline V lookup: CDR1 MNHNY, CDR2 SVGAGI (reference sequence). The CDR3 runs to 13 residues. The CDR3 sequence: CASIGQFITEAFF. CDR3 DNA sequence: TGTGCCAGCATTGGGCAGTTCATCACTGAAGCTTTCTTT.

The V call is TRBV19, the J call TRBJ2-7; D possibly matches TRBD1 or TRBD2 (5 bases each). The CDR3 runs 15 residues. Trimming removed 4 bases from V and 2 bases from J, with 15 bases in between. Germline CDR1 LNHDA, CDR2 SQIVND (reference sequence). The CDR3 nucleotides read TGTGCCAGTAGTACCGGCGCCGGGGCCGCCTACGAGCAGTACTTC. It codes for CASSTGAGAAYEQYF.

V and J are TRBV9 and TRBJ2-2; D not certain. V shed 7 bases and J shed 2 bases, with 12 bases lying between them. CDR1 is SGDLS, CDR2 YYNGEE, per germline. CDR3 size: 14 residues. The CDR3, as DNA: TGTGCCAGCCGCACGGGTCTTAACACCGGGGAGCTGTTTTTT. This encodes CASRTGLNTGELFF.

This clone was recorded once. The V call is TRBV4-1, the J call TRBJ1-1; D perhaps matches TRBD1 (5 bases). The germline V gene encodes CDR1 MGHRA and CDR2 YSYEKL. V lost 1 base to trimming and J lost 4 bases, with 13 bases between them. This CDR3 has 15 residues. CDR3 DNA: TGCGCCAGCAGCCAAGCGGAGGGGCTAAGCACTGAAGCTTTCTTT. Its translation: CASSQAEGLSTEAFF.

V gene TRBV6-5 combines with J gene TRBJ2-1; D may correspond to TRBD1 or TRBD2 (6 bases each). The V and J ends lost 6 bases and 1 base respectively, with 13 bases between them. In germline, CDR1 is MNHEY, CDR2 SVGAGI. The CDR3 has 15 amino acids. The CDR3 region has the DNA TGTGCCAGCAGGCCCACAGGGAGGTCCTACAATGAGCAGTTCTTC. This sequence encodes CASRPTGRSYNEQFF.

The chain combines TRBV4-3 with TRBJ1-5; D perhaps matches TRBD1 (5 bases). Per germline, CDR1 LGHNA and CDR2 YSLEER. The CDR3 consists of 16 residues. V shed 4 bases and J shed 3 bases, with 16 bases lying between them. CDR3 in amino acids: CASSPTGHVPNQPQHF. Here the CDR3 DNA reads TGCGCCAGCAGCCCTACAGGACACGTCCCCAATCAGCCCCAGCATTTT.

A single count supports this clone. The rearrangement joins TRBV27 to TRBJ2-3, with a tentative D call TRBD2 (5 bases). The CDR3 has 12 residues. V was shortened by 9 bases and J by 5 bases, with 12 bases between the two germline ends. CDR1 and CDR2 from the germline V gene are MNHEY and SMNVEV (reference sequence). CDR3 loop: CASRGPGDTQYF. The CDR3 DNA sequence: TGTGCCAGTCGCGGGCCTGGAGATACGCAGTATTTT.

V is TRBV10-3 and J is TRBJ2-7; TRBD2 matches 8 bases. Germline CDR1 ENHRY, CDR2 SYGVKD. V lost 10 bases, J lost 3 bases, and 8 bases stayed unmatched. CDR3 size: 13 residues. The CDR3 nucleotides read TGTGCCACTTCGGGGCGGGGGGACTACGAGCAGTACTTC. This encodes CATSGRGDYEQYF.

The chain is built from TRBV5-6 and TRBJ2-3; D is uncertain. Germline V gene lookup returns CDR1 SGHDT and CDR2 YYEEEE. With 2 bases removed from V and 9 bases from J, the gap between germline ends came to 10 bases. The CDR3 is 12 amino acids. CDR3 amino acids: CASSFLLATQYF. The CDR3 coding sequence is TGTGCCAGCAGCTTTTTGTTGGCGACGCAGTATTTT.